The clone carrying this T cell receptor beta chain came up a few times. Its antigen is not known. These data originate in a study of CD8 T cells in ankylosing spondylitis. Researchers built TCR beta libraries using quantitative 5'-RACE with molecular barcodes. One entry per CDR3 protein results from TCRdb running MiXCR on the 5' RACE reads. Of about 500,000 distinct CDR3 sequences listed, about an eighth were seen once; the top ten hold under 7.5%. Whole-study results and caveats: Clones tied to disease were said to be significantly enriched in matched ankylosing spondylitis synovial fluid. Earlier reports found some motif variants in synovial fluid and blood in reactive arthritis. As for the disease-linked clones, they showed a CD8+ phenotype and occurred at relatively low frequencies in peripheral blood. Seemingly distinctive of ankylosing spondylitis blood was a TCR beta motif formed by eight highly homologous variants.

The origin of this receptor is a male donor with ankylosing spondylitis. Material for sequencing was blood, either unsorted or a sorted T cell fraction (not recorded which).

The CDR3 loop is CASSFGQAYEQYF. In DNA form, the CDR3 reads TGTGCCAGCAGCTTTGGACAGGCCTACGAGCAGTACTTC. The chain links TRBV11-2 to TRBJ2-7; 7 nucleotides line up with TRBD1. The junction had 1 base not matched to a gene; V was cut back by 3 bases and J by 2 bases. Germline CDR1 reads SGHAT; CDR2 reads FQNNGV. The CDR3 is 13 amino acids.